Presented here are 10 T cell receptor beta chains from one specimen sequenced in a study of radiation and T cells in renal cell carcinoma. Using immunoSEQ multiplex PCR, the repertoire was profiled, and TCRdb retains in-frame clones only, with some absent. The sample consists of some 100,000 clones, about 79% of them appearing once. Time point of the sample: baseline pretreatment blood. This sample's treatment: 15 Gy SBRT to primary tumor, nephrectomy 4 weeks later. The specimen was blood, collected from a patient whose treatment included radiotherapy and nephrectomy. These TCRs come from a man in his 60s with renal cell carcinoma.

The genes are TRBV19 and TRBJ1-3, with TRBD1 matching over 9 bases. The junction had 8 bases not matched to a gene; V was cut back by 2 bases and J by 3 bases. Per germline, CDR1 LNHDA and CDR2 SQIVND (reference sequence). This CDR3 spans 17 amino acids. The CDR3 DNA is TGTGCCAGTAGTATATCGGCGACAGGGGGAGGTGGAAACACCATATATTTT. This encodes CASSISATGGGGNTIYF.

The chain is built from TRBV7-8 and TRBJ1-2, with 10 nucleotides matching TRBD1. Germline trimming cut 4 bases from V and 7 bases from J; bases unmatched to any gene: 6. Germline V gene lookup returns CDR1 SGHVS and CDR2 FQNEAQ. The CDR3 spans 14 residues. The CDR3 reads CASSSAGQGIGYTF. The CDR3 coding sequence is TGTGCCAGCAGCTCGGCGGGACAGGGGATTGGCTACACCTTC. The variable domain in full, completed from reference TRBV7-8 and TRBJ1-2, reads GAGVSQSPRYKVAKRGQDVALRCDPISGHVSLFWYQQALGQGPEFLTYFQNEAQLDKSGLPSDRFFAERPEGSVSTLKIQRTQQEDSAVYLCASSSAGQGIGYTFGSGTRLTVV.

The CDR3 sequence: CASSSTVSTDTQYF. Written as DNA, the CDR3 is TGTGCCAGCAGCTCCACGGTTAGCACAGATACGCAGTATTTT. The chain is built from TRBV5-5 and TRBJ2-3; D uncertain. V was clipped by 3 bases and J by 0 bases, with 8 bases between them. Germline V lookup: CDR1 SGHKS, CDR2 YYEKEE (reference sequence). The CDR3 runs 14 residues.

This clone occurred a few times. V is TRBV29-1 and J is TRBJ2-5; D not resolved. Germline loops: CDR1 SQVTM, CDR2 ANQGSEA. This CDR3 contains 13 residues. Trimming left V 3 bases short and J 5 bases short, with 13 bases between. The chain's CDR3 is CSVDSVYSETQYF. CDR3 sequence (DNA): TGCAGCGTTGACTCGGTCTATTCGGAGACCCAGTACTTC.

This clone appeared once. CDR3 in amino acids: CASSIAPQFEQYF. CDR3 nucleotides: TGTGCCAGCAGCATCGCCCCACAGTTCGAGCAGTACTTC. This chain joins TRBV5-6 and TRBJ2-5; the D is unclear. The end of the DNA fits TRBJ2-7 better, so the J call may be wrong. Germline lookup yields CDR1 SGHDT and CDR2 YYEEEE. The CDR3 loop spans 13 amino acids.

This chain links TRBV6-6 with TRBJ2-2; perhaps TRBD2 as D (5 bases). The CDR3 is 15 amino acids. The V end lost 6 bases, the J end lost 4 bases, and 15 bases lay between the germline ends. Germline V gives CDR1 MNHNY, CDR2 SVGAGI (reference sequence). CDR3 sequence reads: CASRPPEAGTGELFF. The CDR3 DNA follows: TGTGCCAGCAGACCTCCGGAGGCGGGCACCGGGGAGCTGTTTTTT.

The chain recombines TRBV7-9 with TRBJ2-3; 7 bases are shared with TRBD2. Germline V gene lookup returns CDR1 SEHNR and CDR2 FQNEAQ (reference sequence). The CDR3 spans 17 residues. Trimming took 4 bases from V and 2 from J; bases not matched to a gene: 12. The CDR3 spells CASSSRSSGGPTDTQYF. As DNA, the CDR3 is TGTGCCAGCAGCTCCCGTTCTAGCGGAGGCCCCACAGATACGCAGTATTTT.

The chain has TRBV9 and TRBJ2-5, with a tentative D call TRBD2 (6 bases). The V gene's germline CDR1 is SGDLS and CDR2 YYNGEE. The length of the CDR3 is 16 residues. Trimming took off 4 bases at V and 3 bases at J, with 19 bases between the two ends. The CDR3 DNA follows: TGTGCCAGCAGCCCCGGGACTCAAGGCGGGGAAGAGACCCAGTACTTC. This translates into CASSPGTQGGEETQYF.

The chain joins TRBV29-1 to TRBJ2-1; D not resolved. CDR1 and CDR2 (germline): SQVTM, ANQGSEA. The CDR3 has 15 amino acids. V gave up 3 bases and J gave up 0 bases, with 12 bases separating them. The DNA for the CDR3 is TGCAGCGTTGACCGCCCAAGCGACTCCTACAATGAGCAGTTCTTC. Its translation: CSVDRPSDSYNEQFF.

The chain links TRBV5-5 to TRBJ1-2; D gene uncertain. The ends were cut back, 4 bases at V and 2 bases at J, with 15 bases in the middle. The CDR3 has 15 amino acids. CDR1 and CDR2 from the germline V gene are SGHKS and YYEKEE (reference sequence). The chain's CDR3 is CASSPVEGPNYGYTF. The DNA for the CDR3 is TGTGCCAGCAGCCCGGTAGAGGGTCCCAACTATGGCTACACCTTC. Full variable domain (remainder filled in from reference TRBV5-5 and TRBJ1-2): DAGVTQSPTHLIKTRGQQVTLRCSPISGHKSVSWYQQVLGQGPQFIFQYYEKEERGRGNFPDRFSARQFPNYSSELNVNALLLGDSALYLCASSPVEGPNYGYTFGSGTRLTVV.